The clone carrying this T cell receptor beta chain turned up a few times. Its antigen is unidentified. The sample is drawn from a study of cytomegalovirus exposure and HLA in healthy donors. Study summary: Earlier, almost 120 million unique TCR beta sequences were recovered from some 200 million T cells by an analysis. Findings and limits, study-wide: Most TCR sequences were seen very rarely across donors, but some public TCRs occurred in many. What a later analysis reportedly showed was that an Asian-associated ancestry cluster had fewer N-insertions than the approximately 700-donor mean. There were several of the most significant clusters that appeared linked to common viral pathogens in a later analysis.

Primers for the PCR totalled 60 Vbeta and 13 Jbeta. TCRdb's copy holds only in-frame clones and misses some; the assay was immunoSEQ multiplex PCR. This sample has about 160,000 clones; more than 65% occur once, and the top ten carry roughly 6.5%. V was trimmed by 2 bases and J by 0 bases, leaving 10 bases between them. Germline CDR1 reads MNHNY; CDR2 reads SVGAGI (reference sequence). The CDR3 covers 15 residues. The gene calls are TRBV6-6 and TRBJ1-1, with D possibly TRBD1 on 6 matching bases. Sequencing was performed on PBMCs. This receptor was taken from a man aged 50-59 years in good health and CMV-seropositive. The CDR3 reads CASSYATGVNTEAFF. CDR3 DNA sequence: TGTGCCAGCAGTTACGCGACAGGAGTGAACACTGAAGCTTTCTTT.